Listed here are 9 T cell receptor beta chains from one sample, sequenced in a study of human T cells and chemical hapten exposure. One entry per CDR3 protein results from TCRdb running MiXCR on the RACE reads. The sample yields 210,000 or so distinct CDR3 sequences, around 25% seen once. Time point reported: patch test 3, about 24 weeks after DPC sensitization. Described treatment: therapeutic diphenylcyclopropenone sensitization with weekly scalp DPC. The sample consisted of whole blood, taken in connection with sensitization to the hapten diphenylcyclopropenone (DPC). The receptors were gathered from a woman aged 40 to 50 with alopecia areata. Some clones in this sample may be carry-over from other donors' samples.

The J gene is TRBJ2-5, the V gene TRBV4-2, with TRBD2 matching over 7 bases. Germline lookup yields CDR1 LGHNA and CDR2 YNFKEQ. This CDR3 region has 15 residues. V was pared by 3 bases and J by 1 base, with 5 bases of the junction left unmatched. CDR3 region: CASSQNSGLQETQYF. CDR3 in DNA: TGTGCCAGCAGCCAGAATAGCGGGCTCCAAGAGACCCAGTACTTC.

This clonotype showed up many times. The J gene is TRBJ1-1, the V gene TRBV6-2 or TRBV6-3; D gene unclear. Germline V CDR1 and CDR2: MNHEY, SVGEGT. V lost 6 bases to trimming and J lost 5 bases, with 10 bases between them. This CDR3 comprises 12 residues. This chain's CDR3 is CASSWGRTEAFF. DNA of the CDR3: TGTGCCAGCAGCTGGGGTAGGACTGAAGCTTTCTTT.

The chain is built from TRBV9 and TRBJ2-1; tentative D call: TRBD1 (6 bases). The CDR3 has 15 amino acids. The germline V gene has CDR1 SGDLS and CDR2 YYNGEE. The V end lost 1 base, the J end lost 2 bases, and 10 bases lay between the germline ends. Here the CDR3 DNA reads TGTGCCAGCAGCGTACAGGGGTTGCCCTACAATGAGCAGTTCTTC. Protein: CASSVQGLPYNEQFF.

The CDR3: CASNQEQGYNEQFF. In DNA, the CDR3 is TGTGCCAGCAACCAGGAACAGGGCTACAATGAGCAGTTCTTC. The chain links TRBV6-2 or TRBV6-3 to TRBJ2-1; perhaps TRBD1 as D (6 bases). The V gene lost 7 bases and the J gene lost 3 bases, with 13 bases spanning the gap. This CDR3 contains 14 residues. The germline CDR1 and CDR2 sequences are MNHEY and SVGEGT.

This clonotype was detected only a few times. The chain has TRBV5-1 and TRBJ2-1; 7 nucleotides agree with TRBD2. The CDR3 runs 14 residues. The germline CDR1 and CDR2 sequences are SGHRS and YFSETQ. V was clipped by 4 bases and J by 8 bases; unmatched bases: 9. CDR3 residues: CASSGGLVNDEQFF. In DNA form, the CDR3 reads TGCGCCAGCAGCGGTGGACTAGTTAACGATGAGCAGTTCTTC.

The CDR3 reads CASSQDGWTNQPQHF. Here the CDR3 DNA reads TGTGCCAGTAGTCAGGACGGATGGACAAATCAGCCCCAGCATTTT. J is TRBJ1-5 and V is TRBV19; D may be TRBD1 (5 bases). Per germline, CDR1 LNHDA and CDR2 SQIVND (reference sequence). Trimming pared 5 bases from V and 4 bases from J, leaving 15 bases between. The CDR3 is 15 residues long.

The CDR3 here is CSVAGLEVLGTDTQYF. DNA for the CDR3: TGCAGCGTTGCGGGACTAGAAGTATTGGGCACAGATACGCAGTATTTT. The genes are TRBV29-1 and TRBJ2-3; 8 bases match TRBD2. Germline lookup yields CDR1 SQVTM and CDR2 ANQGSEA. Losses at the gene ends were 4 bases for V and 1 base for J; bases not matched to a gene: 10. The CDR3 sequence is 16 residues long.

CDR3 in DNA: TGCAGTGCTGAAAGAAGCGGGAGGGCCGCGGAGGGGCAGTTCTTC. Translation gives CSAERSGRAAEGQFF. The chain recombines TRBV20-1 with TRBJ2-1, with 10 bases matching TRBD2. Germline V gene sequence: CDR1 DFQATT, CDR2 SNEGSKA (reference sequence). The CDR3 has 15 residues. Unmatched junction bases numbered 16, after V lost 5 bases and J lost 12 bases.

This clonotype occurred a few times. This chain uses TRBV12-3 or TRBV12-4 with TRBJ2-5, with TRBD1 matching 7 bases. V was pared by 6 bases and J by 3 bases, with 10 bases of the junction left unmatched. The length of the CDR3 is 15 residues. The CDR3 DNA sequence: TGTGCCAGCAGCAACTCCGGGACAGAAAAAGAGACCCAGTACTTC. The encoded protein is CASSNSGTEKETQYF.